The 5 T cell receptor beta chains in this list originate from one sample, sequenced in a study of T cells in Graves' hyperthyroidism and ophthalmopathy. Researchers took RNA transcripts and amplified the TCR beta CDR3 regions from them. With the HTBI primer set, the TCR CDR3 went through a first round of RT-PCR. A single record per CDR3 protein comes from TCRdb applying MiXCR to the multiplex PCR reads. The sample shows 450,000 to 650,000 distinct CDR3 sequences, less than 25% of them seen only once. Sequenced input: blood. Receptor source: a young man with Graves' hyperthyroidism.

This clonotype appeared many times. The chain carries TRBV12-3 or TRBV12-4 and TRBJ1-6, with D uncertain. The ends were cut back, 3 bases at V and 6 bases at J, with 9 bases in the middle. The CDR3 is 14 residues long. The chain's CDR3 is CASSLATSNSPLHF. DNA for the CDR3: TGTGCCAGCAGTTTGGCGACTAGTAATTCACCCCTCCACTTT.

This clonotype was counted many times. The genes are TRBV6-1 and TRBJ1-2, with D uncertain. CDR1 is MNHNS, CDR2 SASEGT, per germline. V was shortened by 0 bases and J by 4 bases, with 12 bases between the two germline ends. This CDR3 comprises 15 residues. The CDR3 DNA sequence: TGTGCCAGCAGTGAAGCCCCCACCTCCGGCTATGGCTACACCTTC. Its protein is CASSEAPTSGYGYTF.

The sample holds many counts of this clonotype. The chain recombines TRBV28 with TRBJ2-5, with 8 bases lining up with TRBD2. Trimming cost V 3 bases and J 7 bases; bases outside gene matches: 1. The germline V gene encodes CDR1 MDHEN and CDR2 SYDVKM. The CDR3 covers 12 residues. CDR3 region: CASSFRGGTQYF. The CDR3 DNA reads TGTGCCAGCAGTTTCCGGGGGGGGACCCAGTACTTC.

In its sample, this clonotype was seen many times. The chain combines TRBV10-3 with TRBJ2-7, with 7 bases aligning to TRBD2. This CDR3 is built from 13 residues. V was clipped by 7 bases and J by 3 bases; unmatched bases: 6. Germline CDR1 is ENHRY and CDR2 is SYGVKD. In DNA, the CDR3 is TGTGCCATCACAGCAGCGGGGCACTACGAGCAGTACTTC. Its translation is CAITAAGHYEQYF.

This chain uses TRBV6-2 or TRBV6-3 with TRBJ2-3; 9 bases agree with TRBD2. V was clipped by 7 bases and J by 6 bases; unmatched bases: 5. Germline-derived CDR1 and CDR2 are MNHEY and SVGEGT. CDR3 length equals 13 residues. CDR3 amino acids: CASKAGGLDTQYF. The CDR3 bases are TGTGCCAGCAAAGCGGGAGGATTGGATACGCAGTATTTT.